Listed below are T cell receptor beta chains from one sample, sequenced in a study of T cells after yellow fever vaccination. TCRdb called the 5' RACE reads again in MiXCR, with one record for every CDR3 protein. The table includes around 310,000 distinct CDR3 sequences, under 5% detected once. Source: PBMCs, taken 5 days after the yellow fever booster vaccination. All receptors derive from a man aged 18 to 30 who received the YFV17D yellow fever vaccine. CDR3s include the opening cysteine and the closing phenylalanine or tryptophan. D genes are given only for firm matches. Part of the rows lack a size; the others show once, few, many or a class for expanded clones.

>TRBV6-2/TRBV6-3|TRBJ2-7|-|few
CASSWGANEQYF
TGTGCCAGCAGTTGGGGGGCGAACGAGCAGTACTTC
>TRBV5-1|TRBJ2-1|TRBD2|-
CASSSRTSGAGNEQFF
TGCGCCAGCAGCTCACGGACTAGCGGGGCAGGGAATGAGCAGTTCTTC
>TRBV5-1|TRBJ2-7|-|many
CASSSQGFSYEQYF
TGCGCCAGCAGCTCCCAGGGGTTCTCCTACGAGCAGTACTTC
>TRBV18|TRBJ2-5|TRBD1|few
CASSPVGQGETQYF
TGTGCCAGCTCACCAGTGGGACAGGGAGAGACCCAGTACTTC
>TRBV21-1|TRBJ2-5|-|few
CASSRAGAENQETQYF
TGTGCCAGCAGCAGAGCGGGGGCCGAAAACCAAGAGACCCAGTACTTC
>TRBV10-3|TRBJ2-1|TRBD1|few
CAIRGQGANEQFF
TGTGCCATCAGGGGACAGGGGGCTAATGAGCAGTTCTTC
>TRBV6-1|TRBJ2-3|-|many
CASTKLGDTQYF
TGTGCCAGCACCAAACTAGGAGATACGCAGTATTTT
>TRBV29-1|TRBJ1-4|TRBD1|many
CSVRDSGGEKLFF
TGCAGCGTTAGGGACAGCGGAGGTGAAAAACTGTTTTTT
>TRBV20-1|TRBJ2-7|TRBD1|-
CSARDTGTGSSYEQYF
TGCAGTGCTAGAGATACCGGGACAGGGAGCTCCTACGAGCAGTACTTC
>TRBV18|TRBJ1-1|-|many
CASSQNRDDWAFF
TGTGCCAGCTCACAAAACCGGGACGACTGGGCTTTCTTT
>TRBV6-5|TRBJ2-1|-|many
CASSPGSAQGNNEQFF
TGTGCCAGCAGCCCCGGGAGCGCCCAGGGTAACAATGAGCAGTTCTTC
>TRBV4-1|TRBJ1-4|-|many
CASSPTRGNEKLFF
TGCGCCAGCAGCCCGACGCGGGGTAATGAAAAACTGTTTTTT
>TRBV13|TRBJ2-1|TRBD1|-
CASSLEDRSYNEQFF
TGTGCCAGCAGCTTAGAGGACAGGTCCTACAATGAGCAGTTCTTC
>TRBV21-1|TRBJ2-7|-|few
CASSKRGTGGYEQYF
TGTGCCAGCAGCAAAAGGGGGACAGGGGGGTACGAGCAGTACTTC